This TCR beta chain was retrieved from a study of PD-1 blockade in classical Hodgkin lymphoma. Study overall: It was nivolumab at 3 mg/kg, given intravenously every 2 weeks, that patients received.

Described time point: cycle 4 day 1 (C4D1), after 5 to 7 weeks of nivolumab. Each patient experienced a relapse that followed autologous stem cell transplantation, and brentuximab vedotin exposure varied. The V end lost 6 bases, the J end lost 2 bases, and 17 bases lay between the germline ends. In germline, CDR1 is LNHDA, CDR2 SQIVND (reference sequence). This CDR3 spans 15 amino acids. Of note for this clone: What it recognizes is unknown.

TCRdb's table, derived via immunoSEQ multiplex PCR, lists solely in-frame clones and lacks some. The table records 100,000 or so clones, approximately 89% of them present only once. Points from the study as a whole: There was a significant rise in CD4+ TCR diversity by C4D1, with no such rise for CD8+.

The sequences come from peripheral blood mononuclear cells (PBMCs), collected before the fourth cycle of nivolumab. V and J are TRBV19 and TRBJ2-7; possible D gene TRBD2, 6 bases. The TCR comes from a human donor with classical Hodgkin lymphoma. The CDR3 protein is CASSQEAGRTYEQYF. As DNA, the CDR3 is TGTGCCAGTAGCCAAGAAGCGGGCAGGACCTACGAGCAGTACTTC.